The 6 T cell receptor beta chains presented below share a single source sample, sequenced in a study of blood T cell repertoires in COVID-19. Assay: immunoSEQ multiplex PCR; the TCRdb copy retains only in-frame clones and omits some. The table lists roughly 93,000 clones, 80% to 90% of them singletons. The sample was peripheral blood. These receptors were taken from a human donor in a cohort sampled during active COVID-19.

The chain combines TRBV28 with TRBJ1-2; D may be TRBD1 (5 bases). CDR1 is MDHEN, CDR2 SYDVKM, per germline. The CDR3 sequence is 13 residues long. Between the trimmed V and J ends, which lost 3 bases and 1 base, there was a span of 6 bases. Here the CDR3 DNA reads TGTGCCAGCAGTTTTCAGGGTAACTATGGCTACACCTTC. Its translation is CASSFQGNYGYTF.

A few counts support this clone. The J gene is TRBJ2-2, the V gene TRBV7-3; 9 nucleotides line up with TRBD2. The ends lost 5 bases at V and 5 bases at J; junction bases unmatched: 9. The CDR3 length is 16 residues. Looked up from germline, CDR1 is SGHTA and CDR2 is FQGTGA. As DNA, the CDR3 is TGTGCCAGCAGCCCACTCAGCGGGAGGCTTACCGGGGAGCTGTTTTTT. It translates to CASSPLSGRLTGELFF.

The DNA for the CDR3 is TGTGCCAGCAGTTTATCGACAAACAATGAGCAGTTCTTC. Protein: CASSLSTNNEQFF. The V and J genes are TRBV27 and TRBJ2-1; D is unresolved. The V end was cut by 0 bases, the J end by 5 bases, with 5 bases between. In germline, CDR1 is MNHEY, CDR2 SMNVEV (reference sequence). This CDR3 is built from 13 residues.

The V gene is TRBV4-2, the J gene TRBJ1-2; D unresolved. The germline V and J ends were trimmed by 0 bases and 8 bases, with 10 bases remaining between them. Germline CDR1 LGHNA, CDR2 YNFKEQ. The CDR3 spans 13 residues. The CDR3: CASSQEGGRGYTF. CDR3 sequence (DNA): TGTGCCAGCAGCCAAGAAGGCGGTCGAGGCTACACCTTC.

The CDR3 sequence is CASNKGDTLNTEAFF. The DNA of the CDR3 is TGTGCCAGCAACAAGGGGGACACCTTGAACACTGAAGCTTTCTTT. The rearrangement joins TRBV11-2 to TRBJ1-1, with D possibly matching TRBD1 (6 bases). CDR1 is SGHAT, CDR2 FQNNGV, per germline. The CDR3 is 15 residues long. V lost 7 bases, J lost 0 bases, and 15 bases lay in between.

This sequence joins TRBV7-2 and TRBJ2-5; tentatively, D is TRBD1 (5 bases). V was clipped by 5 bases and J by 7 bases, with 14 bases between them. This CDR3 has 13 residues. The germline CDR1 and CDR2 sequences are SGHTA and FQGNSA. CDR3 region: CASSMGRVGTQYF. CDR3 coding DNA: TGTGCCAGCAGCATGGGCAGGGTCGGGACCCAGTACTTC.